The present TCR beta chain was sequenced within a study of T cell changes during pregnancy in multiple sclerosis. The length of the CDR3 is 16 residues. CDR1 and CDR2 (germline): SEHNR, FQNEAQ (reference sequence). V shed 0 bases and J 7 bases; nucleotides not matched to a gene: 10. Only in-frame clones appear in the TCRdb table, and some are missing; sequencing was by immunoSEQ multiplex PCR. The table records about 59,000 clones, approximately 93% of them present only once. V usage is TRBV7-9 and J usage is TRBJ2-5, with 8 bases matching TRBD2. The sample in question was CD8+ T cells from peripheral blood mononuclear cells, obtained in the third trimester of pregnancy. The receptor comes from a female donor with multiple sclerosis, enrolled in a pregnancy study. In DNA form, the CDR3 reads TGTGCCAGCAGCTTAGCTCAGACTAGCGACTCAGGGACCCAGTACTTC. It specifies CASSLAQTSDSGTQYF.